This T cell receptor beta chain originates from a study of T cell responses to AZD1222 COVID-19 vaccine. Findings and caveats of the study: Only a handful of individuals given AZD1222 were seropositive at baseline.

The data were produced by immunoSEQ multiplex PCR, yet TCRdb's version contains in-frame clones alone and is incomplete. Of 90,000 to 110,000 clones detected, 88% appear once; the ten largest clones hold roughly 13%. Trimming removed 1 base from V and 7 bases from J; junction bases left unmatched: 6. Germline V gene data show CDR1 as LGHDT and CDR2 as YNNKEL (reference sequence). The CDR3 extends over 16 amino acids. Concerning this clone itself: Its antigen is not known.

The V and J genes are TRBV3-1 (or the pseudogene TRBV3-2) and TRBJ2-2, with 10 bases aligning to TRBD2. This sample comprised peripheral blood, obtained on day 0 of MenACWY control vaccination. This receptor was identified in an adult in good health. CDR3 nucleotides: TGTGCCAGCAGCCAAGCCCTAGCGGGAGAGGTCGGGGAGCTGTTTTTT. It specifies CASSQALAGEVGELFF.